Below, one T cell receptor (beta chain) is given with its context. Gene names refer to mouse genes. Time point described: mouse harvest day 14 after allogeneic transplant. Each mouse received 10^7 T-cell-depleted marrow cells plus 10^6 splenic CD5+ T cells by tail vein. The data are from a study of tissue T cells after allogeneic stem cell transplantation. Data came from immunoSEQ multiplex PCR; TCRdb stores just in-frame clones and leaves some out. The table has approximately 3,000 clones, roughly 44% seen once. The sequence came from a female BALB/c mouse given C57BL/6 T cells with graft-versus-host disease after an allogeneic hematopoietic cell transplant. Sequences were obtained from gut tissue.

The part of the CDR3 DNA that was read is TGTGCCAGCTCCCGACAATCTGCAAACTCCGACTACACC. It yields the protein CASSRQSANSDYT. In full, the CDR3 reads CASSRQSANSDYTF. This chain uses TRBV12-2 with TRBJ1-2; D gene uncertain. Read sequence stops 1 residue before the CDR3 end, and the germline J gene provides the missing end. The CDR3 sequence is 14 residues long. Germline CDR1 is SGHLS and CDR2 is HYDKME. V shed 4 bases and J shed 0 bases, with 11 bases lying between them.